Listed below are T cell receptor beta chains from one sample, sequenced in a study of control samples from healthy donors and cancer patients. The data were produced by immunoSEQ multiplex PCR, yet TCRdb's version contains in-frame clones alone and is incomplete. The sample consists of 150,000 to 200,000 clones, just under 95% of them appearing once. The sequencing sample was made of blood. These receptor sequences come from a man aged 18 to 29 in good health. The CDR3 runs from the conserved cysteine through the conserved F or W. A D gene is named only where the DNA matches it firmly. Clone size, where shown, is once, few, many, or a class for clones that have expanded.

cdr3_length j_call v_call d_call clone_size cdr3_nt cdr3_aa
14 TRBJ2-3 TRBV5-4 - once TGTGCCAGCAAGGCCCGTGGAGGCACAGATACGCAGTATTTT CASKARGGTDTQYF
18 TRBJ1-2 TRBV24-1 - - TGTGCCACGCCGAACGCGCCCAGATTCTTCACTTCTAACTATGGCTACACCTTC CATPNAPRFFTSNYGYTF
16 TRBJ2-2 TRBV7-3 TRBD1 - TGTGCCAGCAGCCTGACCGGGACAGGGGACACCGGGGAGCTGTTTTTT CASSLTGTGDTGELFF
15 TRBJ2-7 TRBV7-8 TRBD1 - TGTGCCAGCAGTTGGGGTGCAGGGGGCGCGTACGAGCAGTACTTC CASSWGAGGAYEQYF
13 TRBJ2-1 TRBV27 - - TGTGCCAGCAGTACCACCCGGATCAATGAGCAGTTCTTC CASSTTRINEQFF
13 TRBJ1-2 TRBV6-6 - - TGTGCCAGCAGTCCCACTAGTACCTATGGCTACACCTTC CASSPTSTYGYTF
11 TRBJ2-1 TRBV24-1 - - TGTGCCACCAGTGGTTTCAATGAGCAGTTCTTC CATSGFNEQFF
13 TRBJ1-1 TRBV12-3/TRBV12-4 - - TGTGCCAGCAGTTCATCGCGTAAAACTGAAGCTTTCTTT CASSSSRKTEAFF
17 TRBJ1-2 TRBV18 TRBD1 - TGTGCCAGCTCATATCTGACAGGGGGCGATCTTGACTATGGCTACACCTTC CASSYLTGGDLDYGYTF
17 TRBJ2-3 TRBV5-6 TRBD2 - TGTGCCAGCAGCTTGATGGGCGGGGGGGCGTCCACAGATACGCAGTATTTT CASSLMGGGASTDTQYF
16 TRBJ2-2 TRBV28 - - TGTGCCAGCAACGACAGGAGGAAAACGAACACCGGGGAGCTGTTTTTT CASNDRRKTNTGELFF
15 TRBJ2-1 TRBV24-1 - - TGTGCCACCGGACCAGCGGGACACTCCTACAATGAGCAGTTCTTC CATGPAGHSYNEQFF
16 TRBJ1-4 TRBV28 - - TGTGCCAGCAGTGACCCTGGAGCAACAACTAATGAAAAACTGTTTTTT CASSDPGATTNEKLFF
15 TRBJ2-7 TRBV7-8 TRBD2 once TGTGCCAGCAGCCAACTAGCGGGGACCCCCTACGAGCAGTACTTC CASSQLAGTPYEQYF
12 TRBJ1-5 TRBV19 - - TGTGCCAGTAGTCTGGGGGGCTCGCCCCAGCATTTT CASSLGGSPQHF